What follows describes a single TCR beta chain. Per the study methods: Estimation of nucleated cell counts relied on the amplification of reference gene primers. Clones were sequenced by immunoSEQ multiplex PCR, and TCRdb holds only the in-frame ones, with some missing. V and J calls and clone size are copied from that table; D and trimming were computed from the DNA. The repertoire holds about 100,000 clones, with roughly 80% as singletons. The record originates from a study of blood T cell repertoires in COVID-19. CDR3 size: 14 residues. Germline CDR1 and CDR2: MNHEY and SVGAGI. Trimming took 2 bases from V and 4 from J, leaving 11 bases between them.

Material for sequencing was peripheral blood. The clonotype originates from a woman between 55 and 75 years old with acute or convalescent COVID-19. The gene calls are TRBV6-5 and TRBJ1-1; a possible D gene is TRBD1 (6 bases). CDR3 sequence reads: CASSYTQGGTEAFF. CDR3 DNA sequence: TGTGCCAGCAGTTACACACAGGGTGGCACTGAAGCTTTCTTT.